The 27 T cell receptor beta chains below were found in one sample sequenced in a study of tumor and adjacent non-tumor tissue in lung cancer. No cell sorting was done before RNA was extracted from the tissue. The normal lung tissue was taken more than 3 cm from the tumor edge. The library came from three nested PCR rounds adapted from ARM-PCR protocols. TCRdb re-called the multiplex PCR reads through MiXCR, storing one row per CDR3 protein. This sample has some 99,000 distinct CDR3 sequences; 62% occur once, and the top ten carry roughly 20%. The specimen was distant non-tumor lung tissue. These receptors were collected from a man aged 55 to 69 with non-small cell lung cancer.

As to this clonotype: With a much larger clone just one base away, this may be a read error. The chain has TRBV5-5 and TRBJ2-7, with 12 bases aligning to TRBD1. CDR3 length: 16 residues. J gave up 3 bases and V 3 bases, and 7 bases lay outside the gene matches. Germline V CDR1 and CDR2: SGHKS, YYEKEE (reference sequence). CDR3 residues: CASSSSGTGGYYEQYF. Here the CDR3 DNA reads TGTGCCAGCAGCTCATCCGGGACAGGGGGCTACTACGAGCAGTACTTC. Supplemented by reference TRBV5-5 and TRBJ2-7, the full variable domain reads DAGVTQSPTHLIKTRGQQVTLRCSPISGHKSVSWYQQVLGQGPQFIFQYYEKEERGRGNFPDRFSARQFPNYSSELNVNALLLGDSALYLCASSSSGTGGYYEQYFGPGTRLTVT.

With regard to this clonotype: This may be a read error, as it is one base from a much larger clone. The chain joins TRBV20-1 to TRBJ1-2; D call uncertain. Germline CDR1 and CDR2: DFQATT and SNEGSKA (reference sequence). The CDR3 loop spans 12 amino acids. CDR3 nucleotide sequence: TGCAGTGCTACTAAAACCAGCTATGACTACACCTTC. The encoded protein is CSATKTSYDYTF.

A remark on this clonotype: A much larger clonotype is one base distant, so this may be a read error. This sequence joins TRBV6-1 and TRBJ1-1; possibly TRBD1 for D (6 bases). Germline assignment: CDR1 MNHNS and CDR2 SASEGT. The CDR3 loop spans 11 amino acids. With 11 bases removed from V and 3 bases from J, the gap between germline ends came to 10 bases. The CDR3 nucleotides are TGTGCCGGGGGCTGGTACACTGAAGCTTTCTTT. Translated: CAGGWYTEAFF.

This clonotype was recorded a few times. The chain has TRBV5-1 and TRBJ2-1; 14 bases are a match to TRBD2. Trimming cost V 0 bases and J 6 bases; bases outside gene matches: 5. This CDR3 is 17 amino acids long. Germline V CDR1 and CDR2: SGHRS, YFSETQ. The CDR3 DNA reads as TGCGCCAGCAGCTTGGAGACTAGCGGGAGGGTAGGCAATGAGCAGTTCTTC. Translation gives CASSLETSGRVGNEQFF. Using reference TRBV5-1 and TRBJ2-1 for the parts outside the CDR3, the full variable domain is KAGVTQTPRYLIKTRGQQVTLSCSPISGHRSVSWYQQTPGQGLQFLFEYFSETQRNKGNFPGRFSGRQFSNSRSEMNVSTLELGDSALYLCASSLETSGRVGNEQFFGPGTRLTVL.

A few counts support this clonotype. One base away lies a much larger clone, so this may be a sequencing read error. The conserved phenylalanine or tryptophan normally closing the CDR3 is absent here, so this likely arose from a read error. The chain carries TRBV5-1 and TRBJ2-7; no reliable D call. Trimming pared 3 bases from V and 1 base from J, leaving 17 bases between. CDR1 and CDR2 from the germline V gene are SGHRS and YFSETQ. This CDR3 comprises 16 residues. CDR3 coding DNA: TGCGCCAGCAGCTCTGACCCGAGCGTGCAATCCTACGAGCAGTACTCC. Its protein product is CASSSDPSVQSYEQYS.

The rearrangement links TRBV24-1 to TRBJ2-2, with TRBD1 matching 9 bases. The CDR3 contains 18 residues. Germline lookup yields CDR1 KGHDR and CDR2 SFDVKD. The V segment lost 1 base and the J segment 4 bases; nucleotides outside the gene matches: 9. The CDR3 DNA follows: TGTGCCACCAGTGATTTCCTCGGCGGGACAGGGAGCACCGGGGAGCTGTTTTTT. It is translated as CATSDFLGGTGSTGELFF.

Comments on this clonotype: Since no conserved phenylalanine or tryptophan closes the CDR3, a read error is the likely cause. The chain has TRBV4-1 and TRBJ1-2, with D unclear. CDR3 length: 16 residues. Trimming took 8 bases from V and 4 from J, leaving 23 bases between them. Germline loops: CDR1 MGHRA, CDR2 YSYEKL. CDR3 DNA sequence: TGCGCCAGCGGCCTCCGGCGTGGAGAGGGAATCTATGGCTACACCTCC. Amino acids: CASGLRRGEGIYGYTS.

This clonotype has a count of ten or more. The chain joins TRBV4-2 to TRBJ1-4; the match to TRBD1 covers 7 bases. Germline V gene sequence: CDR1 LGHNA, CDR2 YNFKEQ. V was clipped by 5 bases and J by 8 bases; unmatched bases: 14. The CDR3 runs 16 residues. CDR3 in DNA: TGTGCCAGCAGCTCTTTAGCGCGGGACAGCGGAGAAAAACTGTTTTTT. Protein: CASSSLARDSGEKLFF.

Only a few counts were recorded for this clonotype. A much more abundant neighbour one base away suggests this may be a read error. The J gene is TRBJ1-2, the V gene TRBV30; D uncertain. Per the germline V gene, CDR1 is GTSNPN and CDR2 is SVGIG (reference sequence). The CDR3 consists of 10 residues. Trimming pared 5 bases from V and 4 bases from J, leaving 5 bases between. The CDR3 nucleotides are TGTGCCTGGGAGCTCTATGGCTACACCTTC. It is translated as CAWELYGYTF.

At least ten counts were recorded for this clonotype. The V call is TRBV28, the J call TRBJ2-3; the match to TRBD1 covers 12 bases. CDR1 is MDHEN and CDR2 is SYDVKM in the germline V gene. The CDR3 sequence is 15 residues long. Trimming removed 6 bases from V and 5 bases from J; junction bases left unmatched: 6. CDR3 nucleotides: TGTGCCAGCAGGCCCGGGACAGGGGGCCTAGATACGCAGTATTTT. Its protein product is CASRPGTGGLDTQYF.

This chain links TRBV5-4 with TRBJ2-7; 9 positions agree with TRBD2. V lost 3 bases to trimming and J lost 7 bases; unmatched junction nucleotides: 8. The CDR3 runs to 14 residues. CDR1 is SGHNT, CDR2 YYREEE, per germline (reference sequence). The CDR3 DNA sequence: TGTGCCAGCAGCTACAGCGGGAGGCATGGTGAGCAGTACTTC. It translates to CASSYSGRHGEQYF.

The gene calls are TRBV12-3 or TRBV12-4 and TRBJ1-1; D ambiguous. V lost 5 bases to trimming and J lost 2 bases, with 15 bases between them. This CDR3 is built from 15 residues. The CDR3 is CASSHLPRGNTEAFF. In DNA form, the CDR3 reads TGTGCCAGCAGTCATTTACCTCGAGGAAACACTGAAGCTTTCTTT.

This clonotype turned up a few times. The missing conserved phenylalanine or tryptophan at the end of this CDR3 makes a read error likely. The chain has TRBV5-6 and TRBJ2-7; TRBD2 is a possible D gene (5 bases). This CDR3 has 12 amino acids. V lost 0 bases, J lost 5 bases, and 6 bases lay in between. Per germline, CDR1 SGHDT and CDR2 YYEEEE. CDR3 loop: CASSLDGNEQYL. DNA of the CDR3: TGTGCCAGCAGCTTGGACGGGAACGAGCAGTACTTA.

The chain recombines TRBV11-2 with TRBJ2-5, with D possibly being TRBD2 (6 bases). The germline CDR1 and CDR2 sequences are SGHAT and FQNNGV. The CDR3 sequence is 18 residues long. Trimming stripped 8 bases from V and 0 bases from J, with 25 bases between. The CDR3 loop is CASCHRGGSVGYQETQYF. CDR3 in DNA: TGTGCCAGCTGTCATAGGGGAGGAAGTGTGGGGTACCAAGAGACCCAGTACTTC.

To note about this clonotype: It may be a read error: a sequence one base away is much more abundant. This chain uses TRBV20-1 with TRBJ1-1; a weak D match, TRBD1 (6 bases). The CDR3 spans 16 residues. The germline gives CDR1 DFQATT, CDR2 SNEGSKA (reference sequence). CDR3 in DNA: TGCACTGCTAGGGGGGACCGGCTCATAGGGGTTACTGAAGCTTTCTTT. As protein: CTARGDRLIGVTEAFF.

As concerns this clonotype: Germline is not matched at one junction end, which may reflect a read error. V and J are TRBV12-3 or TRBV12-4 and TRBJ2-7; D call uncertain. The CDR3 covers 12 residues. The CDR3: CASVRTEGERYF. The CDR3 nucleotides read TGTGCCAGCGTGCGAACCGAAGGCGAGCGGTACTTC.

To note about this clonotype: A junction boundary mismatches the germline segment, possibly from a read error. CDR3: CASNNAGTNYGYIF. As DNA, the CDR3 is TGTGCCAGCAACAACGCGGGGACTAACTATGGCTACATCTTC. V usage is TRBV6-5 and J usage is TRBJ1-2, with D possibly TRBD1 on 5 matching bases. Germline CDR1 MNHEY, CDR2 SVGAGI. The CDR3 is made up of 14 amino acids.

On this clonotype: A much larger clone lies a single base off, so this may be a read error. The chain uses TRBV12-3 or TRBV12-4 and TRBJ2-3; D is ambiguous. The CDR3 length is 14 residues. CDR3 sequence (DNA): TGTGACAGCAGTTTCCTAGGTTCAGCAGATACGCAGTATTTT. This codes for CDSSFLGSADTQYF.

This clonotype was counted once. The rearrangement joins TRBV11-2 to TRBJ2-1; weak D call: TRBD2 (6 bases). The CDR3 extends over 14 amino acids. With 5 bases removed from V and 1 base from J, the gap between germline ends came to 9 bases. In germline, CDR1 is SGHAT, CDR2 FQNNGV. This CDR3 reads CASSQSGSYNEQFF. CDR3 nucleotides: TGTGCCAGCAGCCAAAGCGGGTCCTACAATGAGCAGTTCTTC.

The sample holds a few counts of this clonotype. Because the CDR3 is missing its conserved closing phenylalanine or tryptophan, this is likely a read error. This chain uses TRBV12-3 or TRBV12-4 with TRBJ2-3; 9 bases match TRBD2. The CDR3 sequence is 18 residues long. The CDR3 here is CASSPPFLAGLARDTQYS. In nucleotides, the CDR3 is TGTGCCAGCAGCCCTCCCTTCCTAGCGGGACTTGCCAGAGATACACAGTATTCT.

Many counts were recorded for this clonotype. V gene TRBV6-5 combines with J gene TRBJ2-7; either TRBD1 or TRBD2 may supply D (5 bases each). Deletions cut 6 bases from V and 7 bases from J, with 13 bases between. Germline values: CDR1 MNHEY, CDR2 SVGAGI. There are 12 residues in the CDR3. CDR3 amino acids: CASSRDRGEQYF. CDR3 coding DNA: TGTGCCAGCAGCCGGGACCGGGGTGAGCAGTACTTC.

The chain is built from TRBV19 and TRBJ1-2; maybe TRBD1 (6 bases). Trimming pared 4 bases from V and 7 bases from J, leaving 16 bases between. The V gene's germline CDR1 is LNHDA and CDR2 SQIVND (reference sequence). The CDR3 runs 14 residues. CDR3 bases: TGTGCCAGTAGTACTATCGGGACAAAAGGTGGCTACACCTTC. Residues: CASSTIGTKGGYTF.

This clonotype is medium-sized within its sample. This chain connects TRBV12-3 or TRBV12-4 to TRBJ2-1; 9 bases line up with TRBD2. The junction had 12 bases not matched to a gene; V was cut back by 5 bases and J by 4 bases. The CDR3 runs to 17 residues. The CDR3 DNA follows: TGTGCCAGCAGTCTCCCCCCAGCGGGGGGCGGATACAATGAGCAGTTCTTC. Its protein product is CASSLPPAGGGYNEQFF.

V and J are TRBV29-1 and TRBJ2-2, with D possibly TRBD1 on 6 matching bases. The germline V and J ends were trimmed by 4 bases and 0 bases, with 9 bases remaining between them. The CDR3 contains 14 residues. The germline V gene has CDR1 SQVTM and CDR2 ANQGSEA. This chain's CDR3 is CSVGGGANTGELFF. CDR3 bases: TGCAGCGTTGGAGGGGGTGCGAACACCGGGGAGCTGTTTTTT.

This clonotype has more than one count but fewer than ten. A junction boundary mismatches the germline segment, possibly from a read error. J is TRBJ2-2 and V is TRBV11-2, with D possibly TRBD2 on 6 matching bases. CDR3 length: 18 amino acids. Germline V lookup: CDR1 SGHAT, CDR2 FQNNGV. CDR3 amino acids: CASNSGLPGATNSGELFF. For the CDR3, the DNA is TGTGCCAGCAACTCAGGACTACCGGGAGCGACGAACTCCGGGGAGCTGTTTTTT.

This clonotype occurred many times. This rearrangement joins TRBV6-2 or TRBV6-3 to TRBJ2-4; 8 nucleotides agree with TRBD1. The CDR3 has 15 residues. Losses at the gene ends were 2 bases for V and 5 bases for J; bases not matched to a gene: 5. Per germline, CDR1 MNHEY and CDR2 SVGEGT. The DNA for the CDR3 is TGTGCCAGCAGTTACGGCAGGGGGCTCGAAAACATTCAGTACTTC. As protein: CASSYGRGLENIQYF.

Comments on this clonotype: A junction boundary mismatches the germline segment, possibly from a read error. The chain carries TRBV12-3 or TRBV12-4 and TRBJ1-1, with unresolved D. The CDR3 loop spans 13 amino acids. The DNA for the CDR3 is TGTGCCAGCAGTCGGACCGTGAACACTGAAGTTTTCTTT. This codes for CASSRTVNTEVFF.